These 5 T cell receptor beta chains were sequenced from one sample in a study of human T cells and chemical hapten exposure listed by TCRdb under 2021. Library prep was done by RACE. TCRdb records NextSeq 500 as the sequencer. TCRdb ran its own pipeline on the public reads, namely fastp trimming at Q25 and MiXCR clone calling, and kept in-frame beta chains. Duplicate CDR3 protein sequences are folded into a single record with the most common DNA and genes. In this sample the table shows approximately 32,000 distinct CDR3 sequences, less than 15% of which occur a single time. The ten largest clones represent roughly 1.9% of the sample. The meaning of the sample's time point label: pre-sensitization, week 0. What the treatment or condition label conveys for this sample: therapeutic diphenylcyclopropenone sensitization with weekly scalp DPC. Total RNA was isolated from unfractionated whole blood collected in Tempus Blood RNA tubes.

The starting material was whole blood, obtained in connection with sensitization to the hapten diphenylcyclopropenone (DPC). These receptors came from a woman aged 40 to 49 with alopecia areata. Some clones in this sample may be carry-over from other donors' samples.

The table lists this clonotype with a few counts. The chain links TRBV5-4 to TRBJ1-1; D gene ambiguous. The CDR3 runs 12 residues. Germline lookup yields CDR1 SGHNT and CDR2 YYREEE (reference sequence). Trimming left V 4 bases short and J 3 bases short, with 7 bases between. The CDR3 DNA follows: TGTGCCAGCAGCATGGGGTACACTGAAGCTTTCTTT. This sequence encodes CASSMGYTEAFF.

In this sample, this clonotype turned up many times. This chain uses TRBV7-2 with TRBJ1-1; a weak D match, TRBD1 (6 bases). Deletions cut 4 bases from V and 7 bases from J, with 13 bases between. Germline lookup yields CDR1 SGHTA and CDR2 FQGNSA. This CDR3 has 13 residues. Here the CDR3 reads CASSWVQGFEAFF. CDR3 nucleotide sequence: TGTGCCAGCAGCTGGGTACAGGGATTTGAAGCTTTCTTT.

The sample holds a few counts of this clonotype. The chain has TRBV6-6 and TRBJ2-1; 10 bases line up with TRBD2. The CDR3 covers 15 residues. V was clipped by 7 bases and J by 9 bases; unmatched bases: 12. Germline lookup yields CDR1 MNHNY and CDR2 SVGAGI (reference sequence). Written as DNA, the CDR3 is TGTGCCAGCATCTTCGAGCTAGCGGGGGTGGGTGAGCAGTTCTTC. Its protein product is CASIFELAGVGEQFF.

As concerns this clonotype: This may come from a read error, since a much larger clone is one base off. This sequence joins TRBV4-2 and TRBJ2-5; D remains ambiguous. V dropped 2 bases and J dropped 1 base, with 11 bases sitting between them. The CDR3 has 15 amino acids. Germline V gene data show CDR1 as LGHNA and CDR2 as YNFKEQ. CDR3 sequence reads: CASSQQESSQETQYF. The CDR3, as DNA: TGTGCCAGCAGCCAACAGGAATCCAGCCAAGAGACCCAGTACTTC.

The chain uses TRBV7-6 and TRBJ2-5, with TRBD2 matching 10 bases. The J segment lost 3 bases and the V segment lost 5 bases, leaving 9 bases of the junction unmatched. Germline lookup yields CDR1 SGHVS and CDR2 FNYEAQ. The CDR3 is 16 amino acids. CDR3 sequence (DNA): TGTGCCAGCAGCCCGTGGGGACTAGCGCTTGAAGAGACCCAGTACTTC. Amino acids: CASSPWGLALEETQYF. Together with reference TRBV7-6 and TRBJ2-5, the CDR3 gives the full variable domain: GAGVSQSPRYKVTKRGQDVALRCDPISGHVSLYWYRQALGQGPEFLTYFNYEAQQDKSGLPNDRFSAERPEGSISTLTIQRTEQRDSAMYRCASSPWGLALEETQYFGPGTRLLVL.